These 27 T cell receptor beta chains share one sample of origin, sequenced in a study of blood T cells in healthy people across ages. It was with a sample-barcoded 5' primer and a J-beta primer mix that a second PCR of roughly 6 to 11 cycles was run. Via MiXCR, TCRdb re-called the 5' RACE reads, giving one row per CDR3 protein. The table has fewer than 900,000 distinct CDR3 sequences, 40% to 45% seen once. Sequenced: blood. The receptor set was obtained from a woman aged 60-70 years in good health.

This sequence joins TRBV7-2 and TRBJ2-5, with D perhaps TRBD2 (5 bases). Per germline, CDR1 SGHTA and CDR2 FQGNSA. The CDR3 totals 13 residues. The V gene lost 5 bases and the J gene lost 11 bases, with 18 bases spanning the gap. CDR3: CASSPSGSGEQYF. The CDR3 coding sequence is TGTGCCAGCAGCCCCTCGGGAAGTGGTGAGCAGTACTTC. The entire variable domain, with the rest obtained from reference TRBV7-2 and TRBJ2-5, is as follows: GAGVSQSPSNKVTEKGKDVELRCDPISGHTALYWYRQSLGQGLEFLIYFQGNSAPDKSGLPSDRFSAERTGGSVSTLTIQRTQQEDSAVYLCASSPSGSGEQYFGPGTRLLVL.

This clonotype was seen many times. The genes are TRBV29-1 and TRBJ2-1, with unresolved D. CDR1 and CDR2 from the germline V gene are SQVTM and ANQGSEA. Trimming removed 6 bases from V and 2 bases from J, with 14 bases in between. The length of the CDR3 is 14 residues. The CDR3 reads CSVYPVRPYNEQFF. CDR3 sequence (DNA): TGCAGCGTCTACCCCGTACGACCCTACAATGAGCAGTTCTTC.

This clonotype was detected many times. This chain uses TRBV29-1 with TRBJ2-3, with D perhaps matching TRBD1 or TRBD2 (5 bases each). CDR1 is SQVTM and CDR2 is ANQGSEA in the germline V gene. The germline V and J ends were trimmed by 8 bases and 8 bases, with 17 bases remaining between them. The CDR3 loop spans 12 amino acids. CDR3 bases: TGCAGCAACTCCGGGGCACGAGGTACGCAGTATTTT. Translation gives CSNSGARGTQYF.

This clonotype came up many times. The chain joins TRBV10-3 to TRBJ2-1; 9 bases line up with TRBD1. Trimming took 2 bases from V and 9 from J; bases not matched to a gene: 8. Germline V gene data show CDR1 as ENHRY and CDR2 as SYGVKD. CDR3 length: 15 residues. This CDR3 reads CAISEGGTGNGEQFF. The CDR3 region has the DNA TGTGCCATCAGTGAGGGAGGGACAGGGAACGGTGAGCAGTTCTTC.

V usage is TRBV7-6 and J usage is TRBJ2-5; 11 bases fit TRBD1. The ends lost 1 base at V and 5 bases at J; junction bases unmatched: 6. Germline V gene lookup returns CDR1 SGHVS and CDR2 FNYEAQ. The CDR3 has 16 residues. In nucleotides, the CDR3 is TGTGCCAGCAGCTTAGTCCCGGACAGGGGGCGTGAGACCCAGTACTTC. It specifies CASSLVPDRGRETQYF.

The CDR3 sequence: CASSPYRGWDTQYF. In DNA form, the CDR3 reads TGTGCCAGCAGCCCATACCGGGGCTGGGATACGCAGTATTTT. The chain carries TRBV7-2 and TRBJ2-3; D may match TRBD1 or TRBD2 (5 bases each). This CDR3 is built from 14 residues. Per germline, CDR1 SGHTA and CDR2 FQGNSA. The germline V and J ends were trimmed by 5 bases and 6 bases, with 15 bases remaining between them. The whole variable domain, filled in from reference TRBV7-2 and TRBJ2-3, reads GAGVSQSPSNKVTEKGKDVELRCDPISGHTALYWYRQSLGQGLEFLIYFQGNSAPDKSGLPSDRFSAERTGGSVSTLTIQRTQQEDSAVYLCASSPYRGWDTQYFGPGTRLTVL.

The gene calls are TRBV7-3 and TRBJ2-1; TRBD2 matches 7 bases. The CDR3 is 17 amino acids. From germline, CDR1 is SGHTA and CDR2 FQGTGA. V shed 1 base, J shed 0 bases, and the junction held 6 bases outside the gene matches. The CDR3 coding sequence is TGTGCCAGCAGCTTAAATAGGGAGGGCCGCTCCTACAATGAGCAGTTCTTC. Translation: CASSLNREGRSYNEQFF.

This clonotype was recorded a few times. The genes are TRBV3-1 and TRBJ2-3; weak D call: TRBD2 (7 bases). The CDR3 runs 15 residues. Germline lookup yields CDR1 LGHDT and CDR2 YNNKEL (reference sequence). Trimming stripped 6 bases from V and 6 bases from J, with 19 bases between. CDR3 sequence reads: CASSPAGDRGDTQYF. Here the CDR3 DNA reads TGTGCCAGCAGTCCCGCGGGGGATAGGGGGGATACGCAGTATTTT.

The chain is built from TRBV6-1 and TRBJ2-1; D is unresolved. Germline V gene lookup returns CDR1 MNHNS and CDR2 SASEGT. The CDR3 runs to 16 residues. Trimming removed 6 bases at V and 2 bases at J, with 17 bases between. CDR3 sequence (DNA): TGTGCCAGCAGCAACGGACGAAGGGTTGCCTACAATGAGCAGTTCTTC. Protein sequence: CASSNGRRVAYNEQFF.

This clonotype was detected a few times. The genes are TRBV9 and TRBJ1-4; 7 nucleotides agree with TRBD1. Germline CDR1 reads SGDLS; CDR2 reads YYNGEE. V lost 0 bases, J lost 0 bases, and 8 bases stayed unmatched. CDR3 length equals 18 residues. The CDR3 DNA sequence: TGTGCCAGCAGCGTAGGGGTAGGGGGCCCTGCAACTAATGAAAAACTGTTTTTT. It is translated as CASSVGVGGPATNEKLFF. The full variable domain, in which reference TRBV9 and TRBJ1-4 provide the parts outside the CDR3, is DSGVTQTPKHLITATGQRVTLRCSPRSGDLSVYWYQQSLDQGLQFLIQYYNGEERAKGNILERFSAQQFPDLHSELNLSSLELGDSALYFCASSVGVGGPATNEKLFFGSGTQLSVL.

This clonotype has a single count. The chain couples TRBV27 to TRBJ1-2, with TRBD1 as a possible D gene (6 bases). Trimming removed 4 bases from V and 1 base from J, with 16 bases in between. The CDR3 is made up of 16 amino acids. CDR1 is MNHEY, CDR2 SMNVEV, per germline (reference sequence). The CDR3 DNA is TGTGCCAGCAGTTGGGGGGCGCTGTCGGGTAACTATGGCTACACCTTC. Translated, it gives CASSWGALSGNYGYTF.

The chain couples TRBV4-1 to TRBJ2-1; 8 bases align to TRBD2. Germline V gene lookup returns CDR1 MGHRA and CDR2 YSYEKL. Losses at the gene ends were 4 bases for V and 6 bases for J; bases not matched to a gene: 11. CDR3 length equals 16 residues. CDR3 amino acids: CASSRELSGGGNEQFF. The CDR3 DNA sequence: TGCGCCAGCAGCCGAGAACTATCGGGAGGGGGCAATGAGCAGTTCTTC.

This clonotype was counted a few times. This chain connects TRBV18 to TRBJ2-3; D possibly corresponds to TRBD2 (5 bases). From germline, CDR1 is KGHSH and CDR2 LQKENI. This CDR3 is 13 amino acids long. Trimming took off 3 bases at V and 5 bases at J, with 9 bases between the two ends. CDR3 sequence reads: CASSPPAGDTQYF. The CDR3 bases are TGTGCCAGCTCACCTCCCGCGGGAGATACGCAGTATTTT. The full variable domain, with the rest looked up from reference TRBV18 and TRBJ2-3, is NAGVMQNPRHLVRRRGQEARLRCSPMKGHSHVYWYRQLPEEGLKFMVYLQKENIIDESGMPKERFSAEFPKEGPSILRIQQVVRGDSAAYFCASSPPAGDTQYFGPGTRLTVL.

This clonotype showed up just a few times. Possible read error: a much larger clone is one base away. This chain uses TRBV7-2 with TRBJ2-7, with 11 bases that match TRBD2. The DNA end lines up better with TRBJ2-5; the J call may be wrong. The CDR3 extends over 14 amino acids. CDR1 is SGHTA and CDR2 is FQGNSA in the germline V gene. Written as DNA, the CDR3 is TGTGCCAGCAGCTGGGGACTAGCGGAAGAGACCCAGTACTTC. It translates to CASSWGLAEETQYF.

The rearrangement uses TRBV18 and TRBJ1-1; D is undetermined. Germline V gene data show CDR1 as KGHSH and CDR2 as LQKENI. The CDR3 spans 12 residues. V lost 4 bases and J lost 6, with 9 bases in between. The CDR3 nucleotides are TGTGCCAGCTCACGAGAAGCCTCTGAAGCTTTCTTT. Its translation is CASSREASEAFF.

This chain links TRBV20-1 with TRBJ2-6, with a tentative D call TRBD1 (6 bases). Trimming left V 1 base short and J 5 bases short, with 18 bases between. CDR3 length equals 17 residues. Germline V gene sequence: CDR1 DFQATT, CDR2 SNEGSKA (reference sequence). DNA of the CDR3: TGCAGTGCTAGAGCCTGGGGTTACCGGGACAGGGCCAACGTCCTGACTTTC. This gives the protein CSARAWGYRDRANVLTF.

The CDR3: CASSEAVAEGTDTQYF. In DNA, the CDR3 is TGTGCCAGCAGTGAAGCCGTAGCGGAAGGCACAGATACGCAGTATTTT. The gene calls are TRBV2 and TRBJ2-3; D is perhaps TRBD2 (6 bases). The CDR3 is 16 residues long. CDR1 and CDR2 from the germline V gene are SNHLY and FYNNEI. Trimming cost V 0 bases and J 1 base, with 11 bases left between them.

This clonotype was observed a handful of times. This chain links TRBV24-1 with TRBJ2-5; 9 bases are a match to TRBD1. Germline V gives CDR1 KGHDR, CDR2 SFDVKD. J was trimmed by 2 bases and V by 3 bases; bases with no gene match: 3. This CDR3 spans 15 amino acids. The chain's CDR3 is CATSDRDREQETQYF. In nucleotides, the CDR3 is TGTGCCACCAGTGATCGGGACAGGGAACAAGAGACCCAGTACTTC.

This clonotype showed up just a few times. This chain links TRBV11-2 with TRBJ2-7, with unresolved D. Between the trimmed V and J ends, which lost 5 bases and 7 bases, there was a span of 15 bases. Germline CDR1 and CDR2: SGHAT and FQNNGV. This CDR3 has 13 residues. The CDR3 reads CASSPSEVVEQYF. CDR3 sequence (DNA): TGTGCCAGCAGCCCCTCCGAGGTTGTAGAGCAGTACTTC.

This clonotype was seen more than once but under ten times. The chain couples TRBV28 to TRBJ2-1; the D gene is possibly TRBD2 (6 bases). In germline, CDR1 is MDHEN, CDR2 SYDVKM. Deletions cut 8 bases from V and 6 bases from J, with 17 bases between. This CDR3 has 14 residues. The DNA for the CDR3 is TGTGCCAGCTCCACAGCGGGTCTGGGCAATGAGCAGTTCTTC. This gives the protein CASSTAGLGNEQFF.

This clonotype appeared once. This chain links TRBV29-1 with TRBJ2-7; TRBD1 aligns across 9 bases. In germline, CDR1 is SQVTM, CDR2 ANQGSEA. This CDR3 is built from 13 residues. V was pared by 3 bases and J by 7 bases, with 7 bases of the junction left unmatched. The CDR3 loop is CSVDRDRANEQYF. CDR3 bases: TGCAGCGTTGATCGGGACAGGGCCAATGAGCAGTACTTC.

Note on this clonotype: A read error may be the cause here, since a much bigger clone is one base away. The V and J genes are TRBV7-2 and TRBJ2-5, with 8 bases matching TRBD2. The germline gives CDR1 SGHTA, CDR2 FQGNSA. The CDR3 contains 16 residues. CDR3: CASSLGPGGTQEAQYF. The CDR3 DNA sequence: TGTGCCAGCAGCTTAGGGCCGGGAGGGACCCAAGAGGCCCAGTACTTC.

Comment on this clonotype: This may be a read error, as it is one base from a much larger clone. V gene TRBV7-2 combines with J gene TRBJ2-5; TRBD2 matches 7 bases. Losses at the gene ends were 5 bases for V and 5 bases for J; bases not matched to a gene: 11. The germline CDR1 and CDR2 sequences are SGHTA and FQGNSA. CDR3 length: 15 amino acids. CDR3 amino acids: CASSISGAFHETQYF. The CDR3 DNA is TGTGCCAGCAGCATAAGCGGGGCATTTCACGAGACCCAGTACTTC.

Concerning this clonotype: A read error may produce the germline difference seen at one junction end. The J gene is TRBJ2-3, the V gene TRBV4-2; D possibly corresponds to TRBD1 (7 bases). Germline CDR1 is LGHNA and CDR2 is YNFKEQ. This CDR3 spans 16 amino acids. The CDR3, as DNA: TGTGCCTGCAGCCAAGAGGAGGGGGCCGGCACAGATACGCAGTATTTT. Translating it yields CACSQEEGAGTDTQYF.

The chain combines TRBV7-2 with TRBJ1-2; maybe TRBD1 (6 bases). Trimming took off 8 bases at V and 2 bases at J, with 21 bases between the two ends. CDR1 SGHTA and CDR2 FQGNSA come from the germline V gene. The length of the CDR3 is 16 residues. DNA for the CDR3: TGTGCCAGCGGCCCCAATCAAGGGGGGTCCAACTATGGCTACACCTTC. This translates into CASGPNQGGSNYGYTF.

The rearrangement joins TRBV4-3 to TRBJ2-5; 7 positions match TRBD1. With 3 bases clipped from V and 7 bases from J, the junction kept 8 bases outside the gene matches. The CDR3 length is 14 residues. Germline assignment: CDR1 LGHNA and CDR2 YSLEER. The CDR3 DNA reads TGCGCCAGCAGCCATGTTACAGGGGCCGGGACCCAGTACTTC. It codes for CASSHVTGAGTQYF.

Regarding this clonotype: At one of its ends the junction is not consistent with the germline gene, which may arise from a read error. The chain is built from TRBV18 and TRBJ1-1; no definite D call. Germline CDR1 reads KGHSH; CDR2 reads LQKENI. The CDR3 extends over 15 amino acids. Here the CDR3 DNA reads TGTGCCAGCTCACCGAGGGCAGGAGAGAACACTGGAGCTTTCTTT. Amino acids: CASSPRAGENTGAFF.